These T cell receptor beta chains were read from a single sample in a study of T cell repertoires in cytomegalovirus infection. Using its own MiXCR run on the reads, TCRdb lists one record per CDR3 protein. This sample has 300,000 to 400,000 distinct CDR3 sequences; over 7.5% occur once, and the top ten carry 3.5% to 4.5%. Sequenced: PBMCs. The receptors originated from a human donor in good health (CMV status not recorded). Some clones in this sample may be carry-over from other donors' samples. CDR3s include the opening cysteine and the closing phenylalanine or tryptophan. D genes are given only for firm matches. Clone sizes are given selectively: once, few, many, or a class where the clone is expanded.

>many|TRBD1|TRBV7-3|TRBJ2-3
TGTGCCAGCACTCGACGAGGGGGCGCCGGCACAGATACGCAGTATTTT
CASTRRGGAGTDTQYF
>few|-|TRBV6-5|TRBJ2-7
TGTGCCAGCAGTGTCCGGGGTGCCTACGAGCAGTACTTC
CASSVRGAYEQYF
>-|TRBD1|TRBV5-4|TRBJ2-3
TGTGCCAGCAGCTCACAGACAGGGAGTACAGATACGCAGTATTTT
CASSSQTGSTDTQYF
>many|-|TRBV7-2|TRBJ2-3
TGTGCCAGCAGCCCCACCGGGGGGCTGAGCACAGATACGCAGTATTTT
CASSPTGGLSTDTQYF
>-|TRBD2|TRBV5-1|TRBJ2-1
TGCGCCAGCAGCCTAGGTGCGAGCGGGAGCTCCTACAATGAGCAGTTCTTC
CASSLGASGSSYNEQFF
>-|-|TRBV19|TRBJ2-1
TGTGCCAGTAGTAGAGAGAGGTTCTACAATGAGCAGTTCTTC
CASSRERFYNEQFF
>few|TRBD2|TRBV12-3/TRBV12-4|TRBJ2-5
TGTGCCAGCAGTTCCGGGACACTAGCGGGAGATGAGACCCAGTACTTC
CASSSGTLAGDETQYF
>few|TRBD1|TRBV9|TRBJ1-6
TGTGCCAGCAGCATAACAGGGGATAATTCACCCCTCCACTTT
CASSITGDNSPLHF
>-|-|TRBV20-1|TRBJ2-3
TGCAGTGCTAGAGTGGAGACTATGGGGGATACGCAGTATTTT
CSARVETMGDTQYF
>-|-|TRBV19|TRBJ1-4
TGTGCCAGTAGCGTCAACGGGGGAAAACTGTTTTTT
CASSVNGGKLFF
>few|TRBD2|TRBV5-1|TRBJ2-3
TGCGCCAGCAGGGGACTAGCGGGAGTCCCAGATACGCAGTATTTT
CASRGLAGVPDTQYF
>few|-|TRBV25-1|TRBJ2-7
TGTGCCAGCAGTGAACAACAACCCTACGAGCAGTACTTC
CASSEQQPYEQYF
>many|TRBD1|TRBV7-2|TRBJ2-7
TGTGCCAGCAGCTCACGGGCACAGGGGAAGGGCGAGCAGTACTTC
CASSSRAQGKGEQYF
>-|-|TRBV7-9|TRBJ1-1
TGTGCCAGCACAAGGAAACTGGGCACGAACACTGAAGCTTTCTTT
CASTRKLGTNTEAFF
>many|-|TRBV7-6|TRBJ2-7
TGTGCCAGCAGCTTATCAGGGCTTTCCAACGAGCAGTACTTC
CASSLSGLSNEQYF
>few|-|TRBV12-3/TRBV12-4|TRBJ1-3
TGTGCCAGCAGTTTGTTGACAGGATCTGGAAACACCATATATTTT
CASSLLTGSGNTIYF
>-|TRBD1|TRBV6-6|TRBJ2-1
TGTGCCAGCAGCCAACGGGACAGGGGAAGGGTATACAATGAGCAGTTCTTC
CASSQRDRGRVYNEQFF
>-|-|TRBV7-9|TRBJ2-7
TGTGCCAGCAGCTCTGTAGGGGCCTACGAGCAGTACTTC
CASSSVGAYEQYF
>few|-|TRBV28|TRBJ1-1
TGTGCCAGCAGGACGGTGGTAAACACTGAAGCTTTCTTT
CASRTVVNTEAFF
>many|-|TRBV7-2|TRBJ2-1
TGTGCCAGCAGCTTCCGACCGAGGACCTCTGAGCAGTTCTTC
CASSFRPRTSEQFF
>many|TRBD2|TRBV7-6|TRBJ2-7
TGTGCCAGCAGCTTACCAGCGGGAAAAGGCGAGCAGTACTTC
CASSLPAGKGEQYF
>few|-|TRBV24-1|TRBJ2-2
TGTGCCACCAGTGACAGGGGAAGCACCGGGGAGCTGTTTTTT
CATSDRGSTGELFF
>few|-|TRBV4-1|TRBJ1-2
TGCGCCGGCAGCCAAGAGGTATCAGGCGGTTATGGCTACACCTTC
CAGSQEVSGGYGYTF
>many|-|TRBV19|TRBJ2-1
TGTGCCAGTAGTGTACAGACCTACAATGAGCAGTTCTTC
CASSVQTYNEQFF
>few|-|TRBV28|TRBJ2-7
TGTGCCAGCAGTTTAGAAGGGTACCCCTACGAGCAGTACTTC
CASSLEGYPYEQYF
>many|-|TRBV11-2|TRBJ1-3
TGTGCCAGCAGCCCGTACCCAAATACACTTCTCTCTGGAAACACCATATATTTT
CASSPYPNTLLSGNTIYF
>-|TRBD2|TRBV6-2/TRBV6-3|TRBJ2-1
TGTGCCAGCAGCTCGGCGCCTGGGGCGGGAGCACGAGAGCAGTTCTTC
CASSSAPGAGAREQFF
>many|-|TRBV20-1|TRBJ1-5
TGCAGTGCTACGGGACCGGGAGGGAGCAATCAGCCCCAGCATTTT
CSATGPGGSNQPQHF